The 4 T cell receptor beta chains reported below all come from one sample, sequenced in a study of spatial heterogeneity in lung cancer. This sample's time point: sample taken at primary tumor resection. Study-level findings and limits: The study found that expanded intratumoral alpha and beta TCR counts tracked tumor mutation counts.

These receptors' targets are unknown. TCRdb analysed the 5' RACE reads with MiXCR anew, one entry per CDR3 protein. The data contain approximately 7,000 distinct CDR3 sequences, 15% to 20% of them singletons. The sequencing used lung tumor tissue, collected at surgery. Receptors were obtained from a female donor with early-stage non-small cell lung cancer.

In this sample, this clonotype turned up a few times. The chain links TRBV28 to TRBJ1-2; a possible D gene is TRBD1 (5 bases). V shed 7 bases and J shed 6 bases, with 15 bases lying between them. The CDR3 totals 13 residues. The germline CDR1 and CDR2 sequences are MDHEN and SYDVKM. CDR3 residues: CASTPLRGDGYTF. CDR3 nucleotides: TGTGCCAGCACCCCTCTCCGGGGGGATGGCTACACCTTC.

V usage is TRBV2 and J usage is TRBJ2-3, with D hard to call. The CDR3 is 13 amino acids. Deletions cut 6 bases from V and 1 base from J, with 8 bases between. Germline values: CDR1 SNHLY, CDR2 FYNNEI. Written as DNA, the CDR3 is TGTGCCAGCAGAGGTATCGGCACAGATACGCAGTATTTT. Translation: CASRGIGTDTQYF.

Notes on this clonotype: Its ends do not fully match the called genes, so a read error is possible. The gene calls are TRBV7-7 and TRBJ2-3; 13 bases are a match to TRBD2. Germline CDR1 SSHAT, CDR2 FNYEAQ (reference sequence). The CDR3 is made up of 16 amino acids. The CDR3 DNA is TGTGCTAGCAGCCCCGGGACTAGCGGGGTAGTAGATACGCAGTATTTT. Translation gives CASSPGTSGVVDTQYF.

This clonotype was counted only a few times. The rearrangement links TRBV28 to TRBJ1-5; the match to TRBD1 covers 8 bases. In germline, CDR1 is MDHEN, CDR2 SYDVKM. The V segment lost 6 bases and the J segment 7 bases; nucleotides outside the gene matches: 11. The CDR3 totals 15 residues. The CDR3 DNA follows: TGTGCCAGCAGCCGCGACAGGGGCGGGAGCCAGCCCCAGCATTTT. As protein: CASSRDRGGSQPQHF.